This T cell receptor (beta chain) was documented in a study of regulatory T cells in long-lasting Graves disease (dated by TCRdb to the early 2020s). As for the study more broadly: In the newly diagnosed Graves' disease group, patients had been taking antithyroid drugs for less than 3 months. This study used TCR sequencing and RNA sequencing of peripheral blood to compare persistent Graves' disease patients against newly diagnosed Graves' disease patients. The study was conducted in China and was registered as a clinical trial. TCR sequencing covered some 13 persistent and 20 or so newly diagnosed Graves' disease patients, 33 samples in total.

The full study reports these points: Sequencing and analysis were restricted to the TCR beta chain. Because the primary lesion, thyroid tissue, could not be accessed, the study looked at peripheral blood alone. Persistent Graves' disease patients showed lower TCR Shannon entropy and fewer highly expanded clones than newly diagnosed patients, suggesting clonal expansion. TRBV28, TRBJ1-2 and TRBJ2-5 were preferentially used in persistent disease, while TRBV20-1 and TRBJ2-1 were favored in newly diagnosed disease. Patients with persistent disease shared more public clonotypes (about 2,900) than newly diagnosed patients did (roughly 970). The small sample size was acknowledged by the authors as a limitation that may reduce accuracy.

This specimen's time point label, interpreted: newly diagnosed GD, antithyroid drugs for less than 3 months. For both TCR sequencing and RNA sequencing, RNA was extracted from PBMCs using TRIzol. The diagnosis of Graves' disease was made according to American Thyroid Association guidelines. Recruitment of patients was carried out at an endocrinology department in Xi'an, China. Each patient gave about 9.1 milliliters of peripheral blood, collected in an EDTA anticoagulant tube. PBMCs were isolated by Ficoll Paque Plus density gradient separation without further T cell sorting. RNA quality was checked with an Agilent 2100 Bioanalyzer and agarose gel, and concentration with a NanoDrop 2000. The library was prepared using multiplex PCR. The data were produced on an Illumina HiSeq 4000. CDR3 regions were amplified by Arm-PCR with iRepertoire HTBI primers to construct TCR beta libraries. Before sequencing, the PCR products went through gel purification. The study's processing was this. A total of 60 to 80 TRBV and some 13 TRBJ segments were identified across samples and were used for gene usage analysis of CDR3 amino acid clonotypes. Filtered high-quality paired reads were merged into contigs using COPE and FqMerger. Contigs were aligned with BLAST to IMGT TRBV, TRBD and TRBJ reference genes, and CDR3 was defined per IMGT. Highly expanded clones were defined as clonotypes with a frequency above 0.1%. Shannon entropy was used to measure repertoire diversity, and the Gini coefficient was used to measure V-J evenness. Public clonotypes were defined as clonotypes shared by more than one individual. TCRdb applied fastp at Q25 and MiXCR to the public reads, then kept only in-frame beta chains. Every distinct CDR3 protein forms one entry, paired with its most common genes and DNA. These V and J calls are TCRdb output, not the study's own analysis. The sample yields about 560,000 distinct CDR3 sequences; 15% to 20% were counted once. Around 11% of the sample rests with the top ten.

Including cysteine and phenylalanine, the CDR3 has 13 amino acids. Just the 39-base CDR3 DNA is kept, in frame starting at base 1. Trimming at the junction amounts to 5 bases on V and 1 base on J, and the germline ends lie 8 bases apart. The germline V gene provides CDR1 MNHNS and CDR2 SASEGT. Concerning this clonotype: Its antigen is unknown. No per-base quality is available; no much larger clone lies one base away.

The same specimen was also included in a second study, on T cells in Graves' hyperthyroidism and ophthalmopathy. As that second study puts it: Stable Graves' hyperthyroidism was defined as the absence of progression to ophthalmopathy over 18 months of follow-up. Hyperthyroidism patients were newly diagnosed, had a disease duration of under 2 months, and were aged 18 to 65 years. The study excluded patients with uncontrolled infections, other autoimmune diseases, pregnancy or lactation. Clinical symptoms, serum thyroxine and TRAb, thyroid ultrasound, and orbital computed tomography formed the basis for the diagnoses. For the first round of RT-PCR on the TCR CDR3, the HTBI primer set was used together with the Qiagen OneStep RT-PCR kit. Blood samples also contained most of the expanded thyroid clonotypes (frequency above 0.001), which suggests that blood repertoires may reflect thyroid immune responses. In cross-validation, a model built on a 13 V-J signature told ophthalmopathy apart from stable hyperthyroidism with 85% to 90% sensitivity and roughly 82% specificity, and in testing the same model reached 80%/75%. In validation, the model predicted progression to ophthalmopathy with approximately 71% sensitivity and around 72% specificity, a median of 6.5 months before onset. To identify TCR V-J signatures that set the groups apart, the researchers used a discovery cohort of more than 95 patients, made up of 40 to 45 with Graves' ophthalmopathy and 55 to 65 with stable Graves' hyperthyroidism. Prospective prediction of ophthalmopathy was tested in an independent validation cohort of 18 to 20 hyperthyroidism patients and approximately 17 patients who later progressed to ophthalmopathy. The 100 or so discovery patients were divided at random into training and test sets in a 7:3 ratio. The study also compared thyroid tissue and blood T-cell repertoires from five or six Graves' hyperthyroidism patients. After sampling, hyperthyroidism patients received methimazole starting at 30 mg daily, and ophthalmopathy patients received high-dose intravenous methylprednisolone. The libraries were constructed in a second round of multiplex PCR and then size-selected and purified. Sequencing of the libraries was done on an Illumina HiSeq2000 using paired-end 100 bp reads. Raw data were processed with SOAPnuke, discarding reads with adapters, uncalled bases, mean Phred below 15, or no exact constant-primer or identifier match. COPE v1.2.5 was used to merge high-quality paired reads, and clonotypes were defined as unique nucleotide sequences. Clonotypes were aligned to IMGT TRBV, TRBD and TRBJ reference segments using MiTCR v1.1. Analysis was restricted to V-J combinations with a frequency above 0.0001, which covered roughly 99% of repertoires. A TCS score was defined as the ratio between F50 (clonal expansion) and ExV (chaos), using BLOSUM62-based TCRdist between CDR3 peptides within each V-J. Welch's t-statistics and random forest reduced fewer than 600 V-J features to about 12, which were used in a naive Bayes classifier (R e1071). No statistical method was used to set the sample size in advance, and investigators knew the group allocation. TCR Vbeta CDR3 sequencing of fewer than 150 peripheral blood samples (43 ophthalmopathy, 75 hyperthyroidism and roughly 17 progressor patients) is reported in the paper.

The receptor chain draws on TRBV6-1 and TRBJ1-1; no D gene is confidently identified. This TCR was sampled from a man between 18 and 35 years old with Graves disease. Donor details come from another sample of the same person, matched by shared clones. The input for sequencing was peripheral blood mononuclear cells (PBMCs), taken at new diagnosis, from a patient treated with antithyroid drugs. Here the CDR3 is given as CASSKQTNTEAFF. The sequence in DNA is TGTGCCAGCAGTAAACAGACGAACACTGAAGCTTTCTTT.